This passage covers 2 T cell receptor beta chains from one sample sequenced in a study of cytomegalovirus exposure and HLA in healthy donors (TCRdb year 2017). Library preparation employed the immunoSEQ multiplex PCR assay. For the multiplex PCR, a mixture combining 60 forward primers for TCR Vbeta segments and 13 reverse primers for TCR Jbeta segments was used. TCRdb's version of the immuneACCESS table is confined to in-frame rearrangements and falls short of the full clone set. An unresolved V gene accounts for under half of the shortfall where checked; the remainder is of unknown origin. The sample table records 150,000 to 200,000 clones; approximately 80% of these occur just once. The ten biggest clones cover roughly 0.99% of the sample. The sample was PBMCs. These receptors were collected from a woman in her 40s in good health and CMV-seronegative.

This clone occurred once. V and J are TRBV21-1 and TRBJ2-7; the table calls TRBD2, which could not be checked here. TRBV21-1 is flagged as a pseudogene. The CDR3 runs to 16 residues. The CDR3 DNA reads TGTGCCAGCAGGCGGGAAAGAGGTTATTCGCTCTACGAGCAGTACGTC. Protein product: CASRRERGYSLYEQYV.

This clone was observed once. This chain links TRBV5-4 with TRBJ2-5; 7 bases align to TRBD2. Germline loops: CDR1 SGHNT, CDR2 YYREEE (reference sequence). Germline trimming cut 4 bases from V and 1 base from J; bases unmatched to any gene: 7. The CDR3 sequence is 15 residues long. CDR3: CASSPTGEGQETQYF. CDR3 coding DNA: TGTGCCAGCAGCCCAACGGGGGAGGGCCAAGAGACCCAGTACTTC.